A single sample gave rise to the 10 T cell receptor beta chains below, sequenced in a study of vaccination effects on CD4 cells after COVID-19. Which antigens these TCRs recognize remains unknown. Antigen-specific CD4+ T cells were expanded (with viral peptide pools) by the ViraFEST assay ahead of sequencing. Having been cultured for around ten days, the cells underwent CD4+ T cell isolation. All vaccine recipients tested negative for nucleocapsid antibodies and had never contracted SARS-CoV-2 infection. Profiling relied on immunoSEQ multiplex PCR, and the TCRdb table lists in-frame clones only, not all of them. The sample carries 74,000 or so clones, 75% to 90% recorded once. The material sequenced was CD4+ T cells from PBMCs cultured with SARS-CoV-2 spike peptides, taken before COVID-19 vaccination. The receptors originated from a human donor who received a COVID-19 vaccine.

This clone occurred a few times. V gene TRBV5-1 combines with J gene TRBJ1-1, with 7 bases matching TRBD1. The J segment lost 0 bases and the V segment lost 7 bases, leaving 6 bases of the junction unmatched. The CDR3 is 14 amino acids. Germline V gene data show CDR1 as SGHRS and CDR2 as YFSETQ. DNA for the CDR3: TGCGCCAGCGGACTGACAGGGATGAACACTGAAGCTTTCTTT. This codes for CASGLTGMNTEAFF. Complete variable domain (other parts from reference TRBV5-1 and TRBJ1-1): KAGVTQTPRYLIKTRGQQVTLSCSPISGHRSVSWYQQTPGQGLQFLFEYFSETQRNKGNFPGRFSGRQFSNSRSEMNVSTLELGDSALYLCASGLTGMNTEAFFGQGTRLTVV.

The V call is TRBV6-2 or TRBV6-3, the J call TRBJ1-5; D is unclear. This CDR3 comprises 15 residues. V lost 5 bases, J lost 6 bases, and 17 bases lay in between. Germline CDR1 is MNHEY and CDR2 is SVGEGT. The CDR3 region has the DNA TGTGCCAGCAGTGATTGGGGAGGGAAGAGTCAGCCCCAGCATTTT. Encoded protein: CASSDWGGKSQPQHF.

This clone was counted between two and nine times. V and J are TRBV5-1 and TRBJ2-2; D is uncertain. The V gene lost 2 bases and the J gene lost 4 bases, with 12 bases spanning the gap. The CDR3 totals 15 residues. The V gene's germline CDR1 is SGHRS and CDR2 YFSETQ. The CDR3 here is CASSLMASFTGELFF. DNA for the CDR3: TGCGCCAGCAGCTTAATGGCATCCTTCACCGGGGAGCTGTTTTTT.

The rearrangement uses TRBV18 and TRBJ1-1; no clear D gene. The CDR3 is 12 amino acids. Trimming shortened V by 4 bases and J by 5 bases, and 8 bases separated the two germline ends. Germline V CDR1 and CDR2: KGHSH, LQKENI. CDR3 sequence (DNA): TGTGCCAGCTCACAGGAAATAACTGAAGCTTTCTTT. Translation gives CASSQEITEAFF.

The chain is built from TRBV25-1 and TRBJ1-1; TRBD1 agrees at 7 bases. Germline V gives CDR1 MGHDK, CDR2 SYGVNS. Unmatched junction bases numbered 17, after V lost 4 bases and J lost 9 bases. The CDR3 totals 16 residues. CDR3 nucleotide sequence: TGTGCCAGCAGTGTAACCCTGGGACAGACTTCCCTTAAAGCTTTCTTT. Translating gives CASSVTLGQTSLKAFF.

This chain uses TRBV7-2 with TRBJ2-1; 8 bases are a match to TRBD2. V was clipped by 1 base and J by 7 bases; unmatched bases: 3. The CDR3 spans 14 residues. Germline V CDR1 and CDR2: SGHTA, FQGNSA. The CDR3: CASSLERGLNEQFF. The DNA for the CDR3 is TGTGCCAGCAGCTTAGAGCGGGGGCTTAATGAGCAGTTCTTC.

This sequence joins TRBV10-1 and TRBJ2-5, with a tentative D call TRBD1 (5 bases). The CDR3 extends over 14 amino acids. Germline V lookup: CDR1 WNHNN, CDR2 SYGVQD (reference sequence). V lost 11 bases and J 0 bases, leaving 16 bases between the germline ends. Here the CDR3 reads CAPKIQGNQETQYF. Here the CDR3 DNA reads TGCGCCCCCAAGATCCAGGGTAACCAAGAGACCCAGTACTTC.

The chain uses TRBV6-6 and TRBJ2-7; no clear D. Trimming stripped 0 bases from V and 3 bases from J, with 9 bases between. The CDR3 runs 14 residues. Germline V gene data show CDR1 as MNHNY and CDR2 as SVGAGI (reference sequence). In DNA, the CDR3 is TGTGCCAGCAGTTACTCAGGGCAGCACTACGAGCAGTACGTC. Protein: CASSYSGQHYEQYV.

V usage is TRBV5-1 and J usage is TRBJ2-3; 7 nucleotides match TRBD2. This CDR3 contains 16 residues. Germline trimming cut 0 bases from V and 2 bases from J; bases unmatched to any gene: 6. Germline loops: CDR1 SGHRS, CDR2 YFSETQ. The CDR3 is CASSLEASGLTDTQYF. Here the CDR3 DNA reads TGCGCCAGCAGCTTGGAGGCTAGCGGCCTCACAGATACGCAGTATTTT. The whole variable domain, filled in from reference TRBV5-1 and TRBJ2-3, reads KAGVTQTPRYLIKTRGQQVTLSCSPISGHRSVSWYQQTPGQGLQFLFEYFSETQRNKGNFPGRFSGRQFSNSRSEMNVSTLELGDSALYLCASSLEASGLTDTQYFGPGTRLTVL.

The rearrangement uses TRBV7-2 and TRBJ1-2; 7 nucleotides agree with TRBD1. This CDR3 contains 17 residues. Trimming cost V 5 bases and J 0 bases; bases outside gene matches: 12. Germline lookup yields CDR1 SGHTA and CDR2 FQGNSA. The CDR3 DNA reads as TGTGCCAGCAGCCCCCAGACAGGGATGTTCGCTAACTATGGCTACACCTTC. Encoded protein: CASSPQTGMFANYGYTF.